This T cell receptor beta chain was found in a study of T cell changes during pregnancy in multiple sclerosis. Data came from immunoSEQ multiplex PCR; TCRdb stores just in-frame clones and leaves some out. The sample lists under 30,000 clones; around 89% were seen once. The V gene's germline CDR1 is SGHRS and CDR2 YFSETQ. The CDR3 has 15 amino acids. The ends were cut back, 3 bases at V and 0 bases at J, with 9 bases in the middle. The genes are TRBV5-1 and TRBJ2-2, with a weak D call TRBD1 (6 bases). This clonotype was obtained from a female donor with multiple sclerosis, enrolled in a pregnancy study. The specimen was CD8+ T cells from peripheral blood mononuclear cells, collected after pregnancy. In DNA form, the CDR3 reads TGCGCCAGCAGCTCGGACAGCTCGAACACCGGGGAGCTGTTTTTT. This sequence encodes CASSSDSSNTGELFF.